This TCR beta chain was found in a study of T-cell reconstitution after alpha-beta-depleted transplantation in children. Whole-study results and caveats: It was reported that alpha-beta T cells came from several hundred expanded graft clones (about two months after transplant). Surviving thymic progenitors and recipient T cells were the source of high TCRbeta diversity at day 60 in some patients. A year had passed since transplant, and T-cell counts and diversity by then came mostly from newly produced T cells.

As for this clonotype: The target antigen is unknown.

Construction of the TCRbeta library involved unique molecular identifiers. MiXCR, run by TCRdb on the PCR reads, gives a single entry per CDR3 protein. The sample carries more than 400,000 distinct CDR3 sequences, around 46% recorded once. Specimen: PBMCs, collected before TCRalphabeta/CD19-depleted stem cell transplant. This clonotype was obtained from a girl aged 2 to 9 with aplastic anemia, due to receive a stem cell transplant.

The CDR3 sequence: CASSPRFTGVTSEQYF. The DNA for the CDR3 is TGCGCCAGCAGCCCACGTTTCACAGGGGTAACCTCCGAGCAGTACTTC. V is TRBV4-1 and J is TRBJ2-7; 7 bases align to TRBD1. V shed 4 bases and J 6 bases; nucleotides not matched to a gene: 15. The CDR3 is made up of 16 amino acids. Germline CDR1 MGHRA, CDR2 YSYEKL.